This record looks at one T cell receptor beta chain sequence and its context. No antigen is known for it. CDR3 length: 12 amino acids. From germline, CDR1 is PRHDT and CDR2 FYEKMQ (reference sequence). V shed 1 base and J shed 10 bases, with 8 bases lying between them. The data derive from a study of shared clonotypes between healthy human individuals. Points from the study as a whole: Researchers sampled only blood; tissue repertoires likely differ. Non-shared clonotypes displayed generation probabilities falling below those of clonotypes present in all four donors.

Sequencing was performed with immunoSEQ multiplex PCR; in TCRdb, only in-frame clones are kept and a portion is missing. The sample yields about 380,000 clones, approximately 96% seen once. The source of this sequence is a man aged 25 to 45 in good health. Input material: memory CD8+ T cells sorted from blood. Subset meaning: CD45RO+ cells pooled with CCR7-negative TemRA cells. The V and J genes are TRBV13 and TRBJ2-1; D is ambiguous. For the CDR3, the DNA is TGTGCCAGCAGCTTAGACCATTCAGAGCAGTTCTTC. Its protein is CASSLDHSEQFF.